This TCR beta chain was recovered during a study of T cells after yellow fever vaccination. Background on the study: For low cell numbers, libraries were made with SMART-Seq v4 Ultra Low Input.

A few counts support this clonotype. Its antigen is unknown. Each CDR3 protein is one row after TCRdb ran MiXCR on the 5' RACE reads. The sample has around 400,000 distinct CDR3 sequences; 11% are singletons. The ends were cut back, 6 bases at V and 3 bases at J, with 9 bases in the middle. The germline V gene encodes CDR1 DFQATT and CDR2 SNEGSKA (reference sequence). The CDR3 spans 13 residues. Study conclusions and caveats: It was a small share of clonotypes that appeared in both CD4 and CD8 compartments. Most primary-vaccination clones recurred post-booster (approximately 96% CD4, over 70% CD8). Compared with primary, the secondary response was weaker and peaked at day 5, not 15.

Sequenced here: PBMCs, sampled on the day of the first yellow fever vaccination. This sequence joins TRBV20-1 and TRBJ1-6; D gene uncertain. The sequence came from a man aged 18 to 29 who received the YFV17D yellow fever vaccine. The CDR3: CSAAKDYNSPLHF. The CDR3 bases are TGCAGTGCGGCGAAAGACTATAATTCACCCCTCCACTTT.